These T cell receptor beta chains were read from a single sample in a study of CD8 T cells in Susac syndrome. Via MiXCR, TCRdb re-called the immunoSEQ multiplex PCR reads, giving one row per CDR3 protein. The table records about 300,000 distinct CDR3 sequences, over 75% of them present only once. Sequenced material: CD8+ T cells from PBMCs. Receptors were obtained from a human donor with multiple sclerosis. Each CDR3 is given with its conserved first and last residue.

J: TRBJ1-1; V: TRBV4-2; CDR3: CASRYPGMRTGESKHTDTEAFF
J: TRBJ1-1; V: TRBV9; CDR3: CASSPTRTANTEAFF
J: TRBJ2-1; V: TRBV30; CDR3: CAGNSGTGDEQFF
J: TRBJ2-2; V: TRBV6-2/TRBV6-3; CDR3: CASMGFANTGELFF
J: TRBJ2-7; V: TRBV4-1; CDR3: CASSQGGTGSYEQYF
J: TRBJ1-1; V: TRBV29-1; CDR3: CSVDRATEAFF
J: TRBJ2-1; V: TRBV7-9; CDR3: CASSSGLAGVHEQFF
J: TRBJ2-7; V: TRBV4-3; CDR3: CASSPTGREAYEQYF
J: TRBJ2-2; V: TRBV11-3; CDR3: CASSFSASGLNTGELFF
J: TRBJ1-1; V: TRBV11-2; CDR3: CASSLDARMNTEAFF
J: TRBJ1-4; V: TRBV27; CDR3: CASTRVGANEKLFF
J: TRBJ2-1; V: TRBV27; CDR3: CASSLEGLAGEGYYNEQFF
J: TRBJ1-2; V: TRBV12-3/TRBV12-4; CDR3: CASSYRDSYGYTF
J: TRBJ2-1; V: TRBV28; CDR3: CASSLDRGLDNEQFF
J: TRBJ2-7; V: TRBV28; CDR3: CASSDTETYEQYF
J: TRBJ1-2; V: TRBV28; CDR3: CASSLTGGSPFFYGYTF
J: TRBJ2-3; V: TRBV7-9; CDR3: CASSQDRIGTSGSADTQYF
J: TRBJ2-1; V: TRBV27; CDR3: CASTPGVSSYNEQFF
J: TRBJ2-7; V: TRBV4-3; CDR3: CASSQGTGGGNEQYF
J: TRBJ1-1; V: TRBV28; CDR3: CASKVKQPLNTEAFF
J: TRBJ2-1; V: TRBV9; CDR3: CASSPQQGTHEQFF
J: TRBJ1-1; V: TRBV7-9; CDR3: CASSQTGTGNTEAFF
J: TRBJ2-7; V: TRBV24-1; CDR3: CATSPTGDSYEQYF
J: TRBJ2-7; V: TRBV29-1; CDR3: CSVEAGTSGMSYEQYF
J: TRBJ2-7; V: TRBV11-2; CDR3: CASSPTPVQTYEQYF
J: TRBJ1-5; V: TRBV12-3/TRBV12-4; CDR3: CASRSWGGNQPQHF
J: TRBJ1-2; V: TRBV27; CDR3: CASSLSAGAAHGYTF
J: TRBJ2-7; V: TRBV7-3; CDR3: CASSSMAGAYEQYF
J: TRBJ2-7; V: TRBV7-9; CDR3: CASSWGQGVLYEQYF
J: TRBJ2-2; V: TRBV19; CDR3: CASSITLQGAVGELFF
J: TRBJ1-1; V: TRBV25-1; CDR3: CASSGGTGNTEAFF
J: TRBJ2-7; V: TRBV5-1; CDR3: CASSLEGQDVWAYYEQYF